The 23 T cell receptor beta chains below all came from one sample that was sequenced in a study of chemoradiotherapy in HPV16-positive cancers. The method was immunoSEQ multiplex PCR; TCRdb's version includes in-frame clones alone and lacks a portion of them. The table shows thousands of clones, with 70% to 90% occurring only once. The sequences come from blood, collected from a patient who underwent chemoradiotherapy. The source is a human donor with HPV-associated anogenital cancer.

The chain uses TRBV10-3 and TRBJ1-1; D possibly corresponds to TRBD1 (6 bases). Germline CDR1 and CDR2: ENHRY and SYGVKD. This CDR3 spans 12 amino acids. Trimming took off 11 bases at V and 5 bases at J, with 15 bases between the two ends. The CDR3 DNA is TGTGCCGTACAGGGCCGGGTTACTGAAGCTTTCTTT. Protein product: CAVQGRVTEAFF.

This chain links TRBV18 with TRBJ2-6, with D perhaps matching TRBD1 (6 bases). Trimming cost V 2 bases and J 1 base, with 12 bases left between them. CDR3 length: 17 residues. Germline CDR1 is KGHSH and CDR2 is LQKENI. The CDR3 DNA is TGTGCCAGCTCACCAGGGACACCTATATCTGGGGCCAACGTCCTGACTTTC. It yields the protein CASSPGTPISGANVLTF. The variable domain in full, with the rest retrieved from reference TRBV18 and TRBJ2-6, is NAGVMQNPRHLVRRRGQEARLRCSPMKGHSHVYWYRQLPEEGLKFMVYLQKENIIDESGMPKERFSAEFPKEGPSILRIQQVVRGDSAAYFCASSPGTPISGANVLTFGAGSRLTVL.

The CDR3 sequence is CASSLTTGADTQYF. CDR3 in DNA: TGTGCCAGCAGCTTGACTACTGGCGCAGATACGCAGTATTTT. The J gene is TRBJ2-3, the V gene TRBV7-2; D might be TRBD2 (5 bases). V was shortened by 3 bases and J by 4 bases, with 11 bases between the two germline ends. The CDR3 has 14 amino acids. Germline loops: CDR1 SGHTA, CDR2 FQGNSA.

The V call is TRBV5-1, the J call TRBJ2-3; TRBD2 matches 9 bases. The CDR3 spans 17 residues. Germline CDR1 and CDR2: SGHRS and YFSETQ. V was clipped by 3 bases and J by 2 bases; unmatched bases: 10. CDR3 bases: TGCGCCAGCAGCTGGCCCTCGGGCGGGGGGGTCACAGATACGCAGTATTTT. Translating it yields CASSWPSGGGVTDTQYF.

This chain connects TRBV7-9 to TRBJ1-5; TRBD1 might be the D (5 bases). Trimming took off 0 bases at V and 5 bases at J, with 8 bases between the two ends. Germline V gene sequence: CDR1 SEHNR, CDR2 FQNEAQ (reference sequence). The CDR3 extends over 14 amino acids. The CDR3 protein is CASSLAGGDQPQHF. CDR3 DNA: TGTGCCAGCAGCTTAGCTGGGGGAGATCAGCCCCAGCATTTT.

This clone was recorded once. V usage is TRBV6-5 and J usage is TRBJ2-5; D is possibly TRBD1 (7 bases). This CDR3 is 13 amino acids long. V was trimmed by 7 bases and J by 5 bases, leaving 14 bases between them. The germline V gene has CDR1 MNHEY and CDR2 SVGAGI. CDR3 sequence reads: CASTATGRETQYF. The CDR3 coding sequence is TGTGCCAGCACGGCGACAGGGAGGGAGACCCAGTACTTC.

J is TRBJ1-2 and V is TRBV5-6; D gene uncertain. Looked up from germline, CDR1 is SGHDT and CDR2 is YYEEEE. The CDR3 contains 14 residues. Deletions cut 3 bases from V and 7 bases from J, with 16 bases between. The CDR3, as DNA: TGTGCCAGCAGCTCCTTCGGGCGTCCGGGTGGCTACACCTTC. Protein sequence: CASSSFGRPGGYTF.

The chain employs TRBV6-5 and TRBJ2-2; D not certain. This CDR3 comprises 15 residues. Trimming cost V 6 bases and J 4 bases, with 15 bases left between them. Germline loops: CDR1 MNHEY, CDR2 SVGAGI. This CDR3 is CASRIDPSGTGELFF. CDR3 DNA: TGTGCCAGCAGGATCGACCCCTCGGGCACCGGGGAGCTGTTTTTT.

This chain joins TRBV30 and TRBJ1-4, with D maybe TRBD1 (5 bases). This CDR3 region has 13 residues. CDR1 is GTSNPN, CDR2 SVGIG, per germline (reference sequence). The V and J ends lost 4 bases and 5 bases respectively, with 11 bases between them. The CDR3 nucleotides are TGTGCCTGGAACACGGGACTAAATGAAAAACTGTTTTTT. The encoded protein is CAWNTGLNEKLFF.

The V gene is TRBV10-3, the J gene TRBJ2-1; possibly TRBD2 for D (5 bases). Trimming pared 2 bases from V and 5 bases from J, leaving 13 bases between. Per germline, CDR1 ENHRY and CDR2 SYGVKD. The CDR3 runs 15 residues. CDR3 residues: CAISEAGPQDNEQFF. The CDR3 DNA sequence: TGTGCCATCAGTGAGGCGGGCCCTCAGGACAATGAGCAGTTCTTC.

This chain connects TRBV28 to TRBJ2-1, with 9 bases identical to TRBD2. Germline trimming cut 5 bases from V and 9 bases from J; bases unmatched to any gene: 8. The CDR3 has 14 residues. Germline values: CDR1 MDHEN, CDR2 SYDVKM. The CDR3 region is CASSKAGGGGEQFF. The CDR3 nucleotides are TGTGCCAGCAGTAAAGCGGGAGGAGGAGGTGAGCAGTTCTTC.

This chain uses TRBV6-1 with TRBJ2-7, with unresolved D. The V gene lost 6 bases and the J gene lost 5 bases, with 14 bases spanning the gap. The germline gives CDR1 MNHNS, CDR2 SASEGT. There are 13 residues in the CDR3. CDR3: CASRESIRDEQYF. The DNA of the CDR3 is TGTGCCAGCAGGGAAAGTATCCGGGACGAGCAGTACTTC.

The chain employs TRBV18 and TRBJ2-3; 12 bases line up with TRBD2. CDR1 and CDR2 (germline): KGHSH, LQKENI. Losses at the gene ends were 4 bases for V and 7 bases for J; bases not matched to a gene: 9. This CDR3 is 16 amino acids long. This CDR3 is CASSRLAGVILNTQYF. In nucleotides, the CDR3 is TGTGCCAGCTCACGACTAGCGGGAGTGATTTTAAATACGCAGTATTTT.

The chain is built from TRBV5-6 and TRBJ2-5; D might be TRBD2 (6 bases). Germline V CDR1 and CDR2: SGHDT, YYEEEE. The CDR3 is 15 residues long. Trimming removed 1 base from V and 4 bases from J, with 14 bases in between. The CDR3 spells CASSLREMGGETQYF. In nucleotides, the CDR3 is TGTGCCAGCAGCTTGCGCGAAATGGGGGGAGAGACCCAGTACTTC.

This clone was detected once. The junction differs from germline at one of its ends, possibly a read error. This chain links TRBV7-7 with TRBJ2-3; a weak D match, TRBD2 (6 bases). Germline CDR1 SSHAT, CDR2 FNYEAQ (reference sequence). The CDR3 length is 16 residues. Written as DNA, the CDR3 is TGTGCTAGCAGCCCGGGGAGGCTAGTGAGCACAGATACGCAGTATTTT. This gives the protein CASSPGRLVSTDTQYF.

This sequence joins TRBV30 and TRBJ2-7; D ambiguous. The germline V gene encodes CDR1 GTSNPN and CDR2 SVGIG (reference sequence). The ends were cut back, 0 bases at V and 6 bases at J, with 15 bases in the middle. The CDR3 covers 14 residues. CDR3 sequence reads: CAWSVSEVTTEQYF. The CDR3 DNA is TGTGCCTGGAGTGTTTCTGAGGTGACCACCGAGCAGTACTTC.

The rearrangement joins TRBV19 to TRBJ2-2; either TRBD1 or TRBD2 may fit D (6 bases each). Trimming pared 3 bases from V and 7 bases from J, leaving 12 bases between. Germline lookup yields CDR1 LNHDA and CDR2 SQIVND (reference sequence). The CDR3 runs 14 residues. The CDR3 DNA is TGTGCCAGTAGTATGGGGGCGGGGTTCGGGGAGCTGTTTTTT. Its protein product is CASSMGAGFGELFF.

V gene TRBV6-5 combines with J gene TRBJ2-7; D remains ambiguous. The CDR3 totals 15 residues. Per germline, CDR1 MNHEY and CDR2 SVGAGI. V dropped 2 bases and J dropped 2 bases, with 13 bases sitting between them. Here the CDR3 DNA reads TGTGCCAGCAGTTACCACAGCCCCTCAACCTACGAGCAGTACTTC. Its translation is CASSYHSPSTYEQYF.

For the CDR3, the DNA is TGTGCCAGCAGCTTGCCTTTGGGGGCCCAAGATACGCAGTATTTT. Residues: CASSLPLGAQDTQYF. This chain joins TRBV5-5 and TRBJ2-3, with D maybe TRBD1 (6 bases). V lost 1 base to trimming and J lost 5 bases, with 14 bases between them. Germline V CDR1 and CDR2: SGHKS, YYEKEE (reference sequence). The CDR3 covers 15 residues.

V and J are TRBV11-3 and TRBJ2-1; D remains unclear. There are 13 residues in the CDR3. V lost 1 base to trimming and J lost 7 bases, with 8 bases between them. Germline CDR1 SGHNT, CDR2 YENEEA. CDR3 coding DNA: TGTGCCAGCAGCTTAGGTCCTGGGAATGAGCAGTTCTTC. It encodes CASSLGPGNEQFF.

The chain is built from TRBV28 and TRBJ1-2; weak D call: TRBD1 (6 bases). CDR1 and CDR2 from the germline V gene are MDHEN and SYDVKM. V was shortened by 6 bases and J by 1 base, with 18 bases between the two germline ends. This CDR3 spans 16 amino acids. CDR3: CASSRGGQEINYGYTF. In nucleotides, the CDR3 is TGTGCCAGCAGCCGGGGGGGGCAGGAGATTAACTATGGCTACACCTTC.

The genes are TRBV6-6 and TRBJ2-7, with D perhaps matching TRBD1 (5 bases). V was clipped by 2 bases and J by 0 bases, with 8 bases between them. The CDR3 length is 14 residues. Germline CDR1 reads MNHNY; CDR2 reads SVGAGI (reference sequence). The CDR3 sequence is CASSYRGSSYEQYF. The CDR3 DNA reads as TGTGCCAGCAGTTACAGGGGTAGCTCCTACGAGCAGTACTTC.

The chain combines TRBV15 with TRBJ1-2, with D perhaps matching TRBD1 (6 bases). The CDR3 spans 17 residues. Trimming left V 3 bases short and J 8 bases short, with 25 bases between. CDR1 and CDR2 from the germline V gene are LNHNV and YYDKDF (reference sequence). CDR3: CATSSNPTGNPFEGYTF. Written as DNA, the CDR3 is TGTGCCACCAGCAGCAATCCTACAGGGAACCCTTTTGAAGGCTACACCTTC. Full variable domain (missing parts from reference TRBV15 and TRBJ1-2): DAMVIQNPRYQVTQFGKPVTLSCSQTLNHNVMYWYQQKSSQAPKLLFHYYDKDFNNEADTPDNFQSRRPNTSFCFLDIRSPGLGDTAMYLCATSSNPTGNPFEGYTFGSGTRLTVV.